These 20 T cell receptor beta chains share one sample of origin, sequenced in a study of blood T cell repertoires in COVID-19. Clones were read by immunoSEQ multiplex PCR, and TCRdb kept only the in-frame ones, dropping some. The table records approximately 270,000 clones, approximately 89% of them present only once. The sample consisted of peripheral blood. All receptors derive from a man between 40 and 49 years old with active or convalescent COVID-19.

The chain is built from TRBV5-4 and TRBJ2-3; D call uncertain. Germline CDR1 SGHNT, CDR2 YYREEE (reference sequence). There are 14 residues in the CDR3. With 2 bases removed from V and 6 bases from J, the gap between germline ends came to 13 bases. The CDR3 region is CASSFTESVDTQYF. CDR3 bases: TGTGCCAGCAGCTTTACAGAATCGGTGGATACGCAGTATTTT.

V usage is TRBV7-9 and J usage is TRBJ1-2, with D perhaps matching TRBD1 (6 bases). The CDR3 spans 16 residues. Germline CDR1 reads SEHNR; CDR2 reads FQNEAQ (reference sequence). The V gene lost 5 bases and the J gene lost 4 bases, with 20 bases spanning the gap. The CDR3 here is CASSPTGGARGYGYTF. The CDR3 region has the DNA TGTGCCAGCAGCCCCACTGGGGGGGCCAGGGGCTATGGCTACACCTTC.

V gene TRBV5-4 combines with J gene TRBJ1-6; D may be TRBD1 (5 bases). The V gene's germline CDR1 is SGHNT and CDR2 YYREEE (reference sequence). The CDR3 loop spans 15 amino acids. The germline V and J ends were trimmed by 3 bases and 5 bases, with 12 bases remaining between them. CDR3 protein: CASSSVQGNNSPLHF. As DNA, the CDR3 is TGTGCCAGCAGCTCTGTGCAGGGAAATAATTCACCCCTCCACTTT.

The chain carries TRBV11-2 and TRBJ1-2; TRBD1 matches at 8 bases. V shed 5 bases and J 3 bases; nucleotides not matched to a gene: 2. Germline lookup yields CDR1 SGHAT and CDR2 FQNNGV. The CDR3 is 13 amino acids. Here the CDR3 reads CASSQTGDYGYTF. In DNA form, the CDR3 reads TGTGCCAGCAGCCAGACAGGGGACTATGGCTACACCTTC.

This clone was seen more than once but under ten times. The genes are TRBV12-3 or TRBV12-4 and TRBJ1-1; TRBD1 might be the D (5 bases). This CDR3 is 13 amino acids long. V was clipped by 6 bases and J by 4 bases, with 12 bases between them. CDR3 loop: CASRTGPGTEAFF. Written as DNA, the CDR3 is TGTGCCAGCAGAACAGGCCCGGGCACTGAAGCTTTCTTT.

This rearrangement joins TRBV6-4 to TRBJ2-3, with 8 bases lining up with TRBD2. Germline trimming cut 3 bases from V and 2 bases from J; bases unmatched to any gene: 4. This CDR3 spans 15 amino acids. Germline CDR1 is MRHNA and CDR2 is SNTAGT. This chain's CDR3 is CASSENSGTTDTQYF. CDR3 coding DNA: TGTGCCAGCAGTGAAAATAGCGGGACCACAGATACGCAGTATTTT.

This clone was counted once. V is TRBV5-4 and J is TRBJ1-2; D not resolved. CDR3 size: 12 residues. Germline values: CDR1 SGHNT, CDR2 YYREEE (reference sequence). Trimming removed 2 bases from V and 3 bases from J, with 5 bases in between. The CDR3 DNA follows: TGTGCCAGCAGCTTTAGCTACTATGGCTACACCTTC. It is translated as CASSFSYYGYTF.

The chain joins TRBV5-5 to TRBJ2-3; 8 bases map to TRBD2. V shed 4 bases, J shed 3 bases, and the junction held 4 bases outside the gene matches. Germline lookup yields CDR1 SGHKS and CDR2 YYEKEE (reference sequence). The CDR3 loop spans 14 amino acids. Written as DNA, the CDR3 is TGTGCCAGCAGCCCAAGCGGGGGTACAGATACGCAGTATTTT. It yields the protein CASSPSGGTDTQYF. Complete variable domain (other parts from reference TRBV5-5 and TRBJ2-3): DAGVTQSPTHLIKTRGQQVTLRCSPISGHKSVSWYQQVLGQGPQFIFQYYEKEERGRGNFPDRFSARQFPNYSSELNVNALLLGDSALYLCASSPSGGTDTQYFGPGTRLTVL.

The rearrangement links TRBV6-5 to TRBJ2-3; perhaps TRBD2 as D (5 bases). The CDR3 runs 14 residues. V shed 6 bases and J shed 2 bases, with 12 bases lying between them. Germline CDR1 is MNHEY and CDR2 is SVGAGI. The CDR3 bases are TGTGCCAGCAGACGCGGGCAGAACACAGATACGCAGTATTTT. This sequence encodes CASRRGQNTDTQYF.

The genes are TRBV30 and TRBJ2-4; TRBD2 matches at 7 bases. CDR1 and CDR2 from the germline V gene are GTSNPN and SVGIG (reference sequence). This CDR3 is built from 18 residues. J gave up 1 base and V 0 bases, and 12 bases lay outside the gene matches. In nucleotides, the CDR3 is TGTGCCTGGAGTGTACGGTTGGGCGGGAGTCCGGCCAAAAACATTCAGTACTTC. It encodes CAWSVRLGGSPAKNIQYF.

This chain links TRBV6-2 or TRBV6-3 with TRBJ2-7; a weak D match, TRBD2 (6 bases). The CDR3 consists of 14 residues. Germline V gene sequence: CDR1 MNHEY, CDR2 SVGEGT. V was cut by 2 bases and J by 1 base, with 9 bases left in between. CDR3: CASSYAGTSYEQYF. CDR3 nucleotides: TGTGCCAGCAGTTACGCGGGGACTTCCTACGAGCAGTACTTC.

The chain is built from TRBV3-1 (or the pseudogene TRBV3-2) and TRBJ2-1; 10 bases align to TRBD2. The CDR3 spans 18 residues. The V gene's germline CDR1 is LGHDT and CDR2 YNNKEL (reference sequence). J was trimmed by 5 bases and V by 0 bases; bases with no gene match: 10. The CDR3 sequence: CASSQDQIAGGSHNEQFF. CDR3 in DNA: TGTGCCAGCAGCCAAGACCAGATAGCGGGAGGCAGCCACAATGAGCAGTTCTTC.

This clone was detected only once. The chain employs TRBV24-1 and TRBJ2-7; possibly TRBD2 for D (6 bases). Germline CDR1 reads KGHDR; CDR2 reads SFDVKD. The V end lost 5 bases, the J end lost 6 bases, and 13 bases lay between the germline ends. The length of the CDR3 is 13 residues. This CDR3 reads CATSVSRGGEQYF. The CDR3 DNA sequence: TGTGCCACCAGTGTTTCAAGGGGAGGCGAGCAGTACTTC.

The rearrangement uses TRBV2 and TRBJ2-3; 9 positions match TRBD2. The CDR3 is 16 amino acids. In germline, CDR1 is SNHLY, CDR2 FYNNEI. Germline trimming cut 4 bases from V and 5 bases from J; bases unmatched to any gene: 10. DNA of the CDR3: TGTGCCAGCAGTGTTTCGCGGGGGGGCCATGGAGATACGCAGTATTTT. It encodes CASSVSRGGHGDTQYF. The full variable domain, its missing parts supplied by reference TRBV2 and TRBJ2-3, is EPEVTQTPSHQVTQMGQEVILRCVPISNHLYFYWYRQILGQKVEFLVSFYNNEISEKSEIFDDQFSVERPDGSNFTLKIRSTKLEDSAMYFCASSVSRGGHGDTQYFGPGTRLTVL.

This rearrangement joins TRBV6-2 or TRBV6-3 to TRBJ1-5; D unresolved. Germline assignment: CDR1 MNHEY and CDR2 SVGEGT. The CDR3 is made up of 15 amino acids. V dropped 2 bases and J dropped 4 bases, with 12 bases sitting between them. The CDR3 here is CASSYLQVPNQPQHF. As DNA, the CDR3 is TGTGCCAGCAGTTACCTGCAGGTCCCGAATCAGCCCCAGCATTTT.

The table lists this clone with a count of one. J is TRBJ2-2 and V is TRBV7-9; 16 bases align to TRBD2. Germline lookup yields CDR1 SEHNR and CDR2 FQNEAQ (reference sequence). This CDR3 is built from 19 residues. Trimming took 2 bases from V and 1 from J; bases not matched to a gene: 4. CDR3 in amino acids: CASSLSGLAGGQNTGELFF. In nucleotides, the CDR3 is TGTGCCAGCAGCTTATCGGGACTAGCGGGAGGGCAGAACACCGGGGAGCTGTTTTTT.

The chain couples TRBV2 to TRBJ2-2; maybe TRBD1 (6 bases). V lost 3 bases, J lost 6 bases, and 14 bases lay in between. Germline V gene sequence: CDR1 SNHLY, CDR2 FYNNEI. The CDR3 runs to 15 residues. The chain's CDR3 is CASSDGGRVAGELFF. DNA of the CDR3: TGTGCCAGCAGTGATGGGGGCCGAGTAGCCGGGGAGCTGTTTTTT.

The CDR3 is CASSARQGLYEQYF. CDR3 coding DNA: TGTGCCAGCAGCGCACGACAGGGCCTCTACGAGCAGTACTTC. The chain recombines TRBV3-1 (or the pseudogene TRBV3-2) with TRBJ2-7; TRBD1 matches 7 bases. V shed 5 bases, J shed 3 bases, and the junction held 7 bases outside the gene matches. The CDR3 covers 14 residues. From germline, CDR1 is LGHDT and CDR2 YNNKEL (reference sequence).

V usage is TRBV10-3 and J usage is TRBJ2-1; TRBD2 matches at 7 bases. The CDR3 is 15 residues long. V trimming: 2 bases; J trimming: 7 bases; junction bases outside the gene matches: 8. CDR1 and CDR2 from the germline V gene are ENHRY and SYGVKD. DNA for the CDR3: TGTGCCATCAGTGAGATAAGCGGGAACGAAAATGAGCAGTTCTTC. Translating it yields CAISEISGNENEQFF.

The chain combines TRBV6-5 with TRBJ1-6; TRBD1 is a possible D gene (5 bases). The CDR3 loop spans 15 amino acids. Trimming stripped 4 bases from V and 6 bases from J, with 13 bases between. CDR1 and CDR2 from the germline V gene are MNHEY and SVGAGI. Here the CDR3 reads CASSWEGRGNSPLHF. The CDR3, as DNA: TGTGCCAGCAGTTGGGAGGGACGGGGTAATTCACCCCTCCACTTT.